The clone carrying this TCR beta chain was seen a few times. V gave up 5 bases and J gave up 3 bases; unmatched junction bases: 12. The CDR3 has 16 amino acids. CDR1 and CDR2 (germline): SGHTA, FQGNSA. This PCR relied on a set of 60 Vbeta primers and 13 Jbeta primers. Sequenced by immunoSEQ multiplex PCR; TCRdb stores in-frame clones only, minus some. The sample has 110,000 or so clones, under 85% seen once. This sample is drawn from a study of cytomegalovirus exposure and HLA in healthy donors. Study background: Membership in the Caucasian-associated ancestry cluster was found for around 81% of 350 to 450 genotyped donors.

This TCR derives from a man aged 25 to 40 in good health and CMV-seronegative. Sequencing input: PBMCs. The chain joins TRBV7-2 to TRBJ1-2; 7 bases agree with TRBD1. This CDR3 reads CASSTILSRGYYGYTF. The CDR3 DNA follows: TGTGCCAGCAGCACCATTCTGAGCAGGGGGTACTATGGCTACACCTTC.